The 28 T cell receptor beta chains below all came from one sample that was sequenced in a study of T cells in localized non-small cell lung cancer. TCRdb keeps only in-frame clones here, not all; method: immunoSEQ multiplex PCR. The sample lists 10,000 to 15,000 clones; around 84% were seen once. Specimen: peripheral blood, collected before any cancer treatment. The receptors stem from an older male donor with stage III lung adenocarcinoma.

This clone appeared a few times. The genes are TRBV5-5 and TRBJ2-3; 10 nucleotides line up with TRBD1. CDR3 size: 16 residues. Germline lookup yields CDR1 SGHKS and CDR2 YYEKEE (reference sequence). The J segment lost 5 bases and the V segment lost 4 bases, leaving 10 bases of the junction unmatched. CDR3 nucleotide sequence: TGTGCCAGCAGCGTACCGACAGGGGGCGCGGGAGATACGCAGTATTTT. Its protein product is CASSVPTGGAGDTQYF.

This clone was seen more than once but under ten times. This rearrangement joins TRBV5-1 to TRBJ2-2; D call uncertain. The V end lost 0 bases, the J end lost 0 bases, and 9 bases lay between the germline ends. The germline CDR1 and CDR2 sequences are SGHRS and YFSETQ. The CDR3 is made up of 16 amino acids. The CDR3, as DNA: TGCGCCAGCAGCTTGGGTGCCGGCGCGAACACCGGGGAGCTGTTTTTT. This sequence encodes CASSLGAGANTGELFF.

The chain joins TRBV28 to TRBJ1-5; D is undetermined. Germline V CDR1 and CDR2: MDHEN, SYDVKM. This CDR3 has 12 residues. Deletions cut 1 base from V and 9 bases from J, with 7 bases between. CDR3 coding DNA: TGTGCCAGCAGTTTATATGGTGGGCCCCAGCATTTT. Translation gives CASSLYGGPQHF.

The rearrangement joins TRBV7-9 to TRBJ1-2; D unresolved. V shed 3 bases and J shed 8 bases, with 13 bases lying between them. Germline loops: CDR1 SEHNR, CDR2 FQNEAQ (reference sequence). The CDR3 is 13 amino acids. DNA of the CDR3: TGTGCCAGCAGCTTTAGAGAGGTTAGCGGCTACACCTTC. It codes for CASSFREVSGYTF.

A single count supports this clone. The CDR3 DNA sequence: TGTGCTAGCTCCGACACAGATACGCAGTATTTT. It specifies CASSDTDTQYF. This chain uses TRBV5-6 with TRBJ2-3; D not resolved. The CDR3 is 11 residues long. The germline CDR1 and CDR2 sequences are SGHDT and YYEEEE.

This sequence joins TRBV10-2 and TRBJ2-5; D ambiguous. Germline-derived CDR1 and CDR2 are WSHSY and SAAADI. Deletions cut 8 bases from V and 0 bases from J, with 4 bases between. This CDR3 has 11 amino acids. The CDR3 nucleotides read TGCGCCAGCCGGTACCAAGAGACCCAGTACTTC. Its translation is CASRYQETQYF.

The CDR3 loop is CASSKVAGVLSTDTQYF. Written as DNA, the CDR3 is TGTGCCAGCAGCAAAGTGGCGGGCGTCCTAAGCACAGATACGCAGTATTTT. The gene calls are TRBV21-1 and TRBJ2-3; no DNA check was done on the table's D call, TRBD2. TRBV21-1 is a known pseudogene. The CDR3 extends over 17 amino acids.

This clone appeared once. The J gene is TRBJ2-1, the V gene TRBV7-6, with 7 bases fitting TRBD2. Germline loops: CDR1 SGHVS, CDR2 FNYEAQ. V gave up 5 bases and J gave up 6 bases; unmatched junction bases: 4. This CDR3 is 13 amino acids long. CDR3 residues: CASSRGLFNEQFF. The DNA of the CDR3 is TGTGCCAGCAGCCGGGGACTATTCAATGAGCAGTTCTTC.

This chain uses TRBV11-2 with TRBJ1-2; D is uncertain. CDR1 SGHAT and CDR2 FQNNGV come from the germline V gene. The CDR3 consists of 14 residues. The V and J ends lost 2 bases and 0 bases respectively, with 7 bases between them. The CDR3 sequence is CASSLLAANYGYTF. The CDR3 DNA reads as TGTGCCAGCAGCTTATTGGCGGCTAACTATGGCTACACCTTC.

The CDR3 bases are TGTGCCAGCAGCTTAACAGACGGCACAGATACGCAGTATTTT. This gives the protein CASSLTDGTDTQYF. The chain uses TRBV11-3 and TRBJ2-3, with D hard to call. The germline gives CDR1 SGHNT, CDR2 YENEEA. V shed 2 bases and J shed 1 base, with 7 bases lying between them. The CDR3 spans 14 residues.

The gene calls are TRBV5-5 and TRBJ2-7; D is undetermined. V shed 3 bases and J shed 6 bases, with 13 bases lying between them. Germline V lookup: CDR1 SGHKS, CDR2 YYEKEE (reference sequence). The CDR3 has 13 residues. CDR3 nucleotide sequence: TGTGCCAGCAGCTGGGCAGGTTCGGCCGAGCAGTACTTC. Protein sequence: CASSWAGSAEQYF. The full variable domain, with the rest looked up from reference TRBV5-5 and TRBJ2-7, is DAGVTQSPTHLIKTRGQQVTLRCSPISGHKSVSWYQQVLGQGPQFIFQYYEKEERGRGNFPDRFSARQFPNYSSELNVNALLLGDSALYLCASSWAGSAEQYFGPGTRLTVT.

This sequence joins TRBV6-1 and TRBJ1-1; D unclear. The V end was cut by 7 bases, the J end by 8 bases, with 23 bases between. Germline V gives CDR1 MNHNS, CDR2 SASEGT. The CDR3 length is 15 residues. DNA for the CDR3: TGTGCCAGCACTTTCAACAGCGGAGTGGGATCGGAAGCTTTCTTT. Its protein is CASTFNSGVGSEAFF.

This rearrangement joins TRBV5-1 to TRBJ1-1; D remains ambiguous. The germline CDR1 and CDR2 sequences are SGHRS and YFSETQ. This CDR3 is 15 amino acids long. The ends were cut back, 2 bases at V and 5 bases at J, with 16 bases in the middle. CDR3 sequence: CASSFESPIGTEAFF. As DNA, the CDR3 is TGCGCCAGCAGCTTCGAAAGCCCCATTGGGACTGAAGCTTTCTTT.

V gene TRBV5-1 combines with J gene TRBJ1-5; TRBD1 is a possible D gene (6 bases). CDR1 SGHRS and CDR2 YFSETQ come from the germline V gene. The CDR3 runs 14 residues. Deletions cut 5 bases from V and 4 bases from J, with 13 bases between. As DNA, the CDR3 is TGCGCCAGCAGTCTGGAGGGGGGGAATCAGCCCCAGCATTTT. Translated: CASSLEGGNQPQHF.

V usage is TRBV6-5 and J usage is TRBJ2-2; a possible D gene is TRBD1 (6 bases). V was trimmed by 8 bases and J by 6 bases, leaving 16 bases between them. Per germline, CDR1 MNHEY and CDR2 SVGAGI. The CDR3 covers 14 residues. Written as DNA, the CDR3 is TGTGCCAGCCTTTACAGGGTAGACGCCGGGGAGCTGTTTTTT. It yields the protein CASLYRVDAGELFF.

V and J are TRBV5-8 and TRBJ2-7; D gene uncertain. CDR1 is SGHTS, CDR2 YDEGEE, per germline. This CDR3 comprises 15 residues. V was clipped by 4 bases and J by 0 bases, with 14 bases between them. The CDR3 nucleotides are TGTGCCAGCAGCCGGCATCGACCCAGCTCCTACGAGCAGTACTTC. Its translation: CASSRHRPSSYEQYF.

J is TRBJ1-5 and V is TRBV18; 7 nucleotides line up with TRBD1. Germline trimming cut 6 bases from V and 0 bases from J; bases unmatched to any gene: 14. The CDR3 is 18 residues long. Germline CDR1 and CDR2: KGHSH and LQKENI. CDR3 residues: CASSQRRDSENSNQPQHF. DNA for the CDR3: TGTGCCAGCTCGCAAAGACGGGACAGCGAGAATAGCAATCAGCCCCAGCATTTT.

J is TRBJ1-2 and V is TRBV27; a weak D match, TRBD1 (5 bases). This CDR3 spans 13 amino acids. Germline V gene sequence: CDR1 MNHEY, CDR2 SMNVEV (reference sequence). The germline V and J ends were trimmed by 9 bases and 0 bases, with 11 bases remaining between them. The CDR3 loop reads CASGTDPNYGYTF. The CDR3 DNA reads TGTGCCAGTGGGACGGACCCTAACTATGGCTACACCTTC.

The chain recombines TRBV19 with TRBJ2-1; TRBD2 matches at 10 bases. V lost 5 bases and J lost 7; bases outside the gene matches: 8. CDR1 LNHDA and CDR2 SQIVND come from the germline V gene (reference sequence). This CDR3 comprises 15 residues. CDR3 coding DNA: TGTGCCAGTAGTCTTTGGACTAGCGGTGGGAATGAGCAGTTCTTC. This codes for CASSLWTSGGNEQFF.

V is TRBV12-5 and J is TRBJ2-5, with 10 nucleotides matching TRBD1. There are 13 residues in the CDR3. Germline trimming cut 7 bases from V and 5 bases from J; bases unmatched to any gene: 4. Per the germline V gene, CDR1 is LGHNT and CDR2 is FRNRAP. The CDR3 bases are TGTGCTAGTGAAGGACAGGGGGACGAGACCCAGTACTTC. Translated, it gives CASEGQGDETQYF. Combining the CDR3 with reference TRBV12-5 and TRBJ2-5 gives the whole variable domain DARVTQTPRHKVTEMGQEVTMRCQPILGHNTVFWYRQTMMQGLELLAYFRNRAPLDDSGMPKDRFSAEMPDATLATLKIQPSEPRDSAVYFCASEGQGDETQYFGPGTRLLVL.

The V and J genes are TRBV7-2 and TRBJ2-1; perhaps TRBD1 as D (6 bases). The CDR3 runs 12 residues. Germline assignment: CDR1 SGHTA and CDR2 FQGNSA. With 1 base removed from V and 10 bases from J, the gap between germline ends came to 8 bases. CDR3 sequence reads: CASSLEGTEQFF. In DNA form, the CDR3 reads TGTGCCAGCAGCTTAGAAGGGACAGAGCAGTTCTTC.

For the CDR3, the DNA is TGTGCCAGCAGCTGGGCCCCGGGGACTGAAGCTTTCTTT. Protein sequence: CASSWAPGTEAFF. The rearrangement uses TRBV7-9 and TRBJ1-1; no clear D gene. CDR3 size: 13 residues. The germline CDR1 and CDR2 sequences are SEHNR and FQNEAQ (reference sequence). Deletions cut 4 bases from V and 5 bases from J, with 11 bases between. The variable domain in full, completed from reference TRBV7-9 and TRBJ1-1, reads DTGVSQNPRHKITKRGQNVTFRCDPISEHNRLYWYRQTLGQGPEFLTYFQNEAQLEKSRLLSDRFSAERPKGSFSTLEIQRTEQGDSAMYLCASSWAPGTEAFFGQGTRLTVV.

This clone was detected only once. This chain links TRBV5-1 with TRBJ1-2; 11 bases are a match to TRBD1. Germline assignment: CDR1 SGHRS and CDR2 YFSETQ. V was clipped by 4 bases and J by 7 bases; unmatched bases: 9. The CDR3 contains 15 residues. CDR3: CASSPDPGTGGGYTF. CDR3 bases: TGCGCCAGCAGCCCTGACCCCGGGACAGGGGGTGGCTACACCTTC. Looking up the rest from reference TRBV5-1 and TRBJ1-2 gives the full variable domain: KAGVTQTPRYLIKTRGQQVTLSCSPISGHRSVSWYQQTPGQGLQFLFEYFSETQRNKGNFPGRFSGRQFSNSRSEMNVSTLELGDSALYLCASSPDPGTGGGYTFGSGTRLTVV.

This clone was found once. The chain joins TRBV28 to TRBJ1-4, with 11 bases matching TRBD1. The germline V gene has CDR1 MDHEN and CDR2 SYDVKM. The CDR3 loop spans 14 amino acids. V gave up 3 bases and J gave up 10 bases; unmatched junction bases: 4. CDR3 sequence (DNA): TGTGCCAGCAGTTTCCGGGACAGGGGGAGAAAACTGTTTTTT. This sequence encodes CASSFRDRGRKLFF.

The V gene is TRBV10-1, the J gene TRBJ1-3; TRBD1 is a possible D gene (5 bases). The germline CDR1 and CDR2 sequences are WNHNN and SYGVQD (reference sequence). Trimming pared 8 bases from V and 3 bases from J, leaving 26 bases between. CDR3 length: 18 residues. The CDR3 region is CASAPTGRDPSLGNTIYF. In nucleotides, the CDR3 is TGCGCCAGCGCGCCTACCGGGAGGGACCCTTCTCTTGGAAACACCATATATTTT.

The V call is TRBV5-5, the J call TRBJ1-2; no clear D gene. The CDR3 spans 14 residues. Germline assignment: CDR1 SGHKS and CDR2 YYEKEE (reference sequence). V shed 2 bases and J shed 6 bases, with 14 bases lying between them. The CDR3: CASSFIMGSDGYTF. The CDR3 DNA sequence: TGTGCCAGCAGCTTTATAATGGGGTCTGATGGCTACACCTTC. Supplemented by reference TRBV5-5 and TRBJ1-2, the full variable domain reads DAGVTQSPTHLIKTRGQQVTLRCSPISGHKSVSWYQQVLGQGPQFIFQYYEKEERGRGNFPDRFSARQFPNYSSELNVNALLLGDSALYLCASSFIMGSDGYTFGSGTRLTVV.

This chain uses TRBV15 with TRBJ1-2, with TRBD1 as a possible D gene (5 bases). Germline CDR1 and CDR2: LNHNV and YYDKDF (reference sequence). Trimming stripped 0 bases from V and 2 bases from J, with 13 bases between. This CDR3 has 16 residues. The CDR3: CATSRDSMQGNYGYTF. The CDR3 region has the DNA TGTGCCACCAGCAGAGACAGCATGCAGGGCAACTATGGCTACACCTTC.

This chain connects TRBV21-1 to TRBJ2-5; the tabulated D call, TRBD2, remains unverified against the DNA. TRBV21-1 is shown as a pseudogene. The CDR3 has 17 amino acids. The CDR3 DNA is TGTGCCAGCAGCAAAGGACGGCGGGTCGTAATCTGGGAGACCCAGTACTTC. Translation gives CASSKGRRVVIWETQYF.